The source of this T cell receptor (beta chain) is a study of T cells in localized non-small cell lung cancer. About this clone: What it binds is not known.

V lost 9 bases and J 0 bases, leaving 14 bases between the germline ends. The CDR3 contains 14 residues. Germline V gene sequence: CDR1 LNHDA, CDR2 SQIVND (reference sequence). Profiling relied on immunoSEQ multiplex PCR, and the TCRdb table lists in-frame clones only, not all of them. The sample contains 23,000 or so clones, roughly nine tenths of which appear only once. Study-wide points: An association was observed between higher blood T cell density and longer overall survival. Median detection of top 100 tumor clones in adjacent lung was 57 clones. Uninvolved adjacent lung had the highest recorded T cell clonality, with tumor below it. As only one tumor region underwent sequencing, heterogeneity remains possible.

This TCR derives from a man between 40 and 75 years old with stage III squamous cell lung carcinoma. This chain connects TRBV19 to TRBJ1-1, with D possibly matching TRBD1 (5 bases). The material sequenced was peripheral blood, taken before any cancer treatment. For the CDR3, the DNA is TGTGCCAGCAGTTATGGGGGTCTGAACACTGAAGCTTTCTTT. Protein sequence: CASSYGGLNTEAFF.